One and the same sample provided the 10 T cell receptor beta chains below, sequenced in a study of CXCR3-negative and CXCR3-positive naive CD8 T cells. The TRB cDNA libraries were prepared by 5' RACE with UMI labels. Reanalyzing the 5' RACE reads, TCRdb keeps one entry per CDR3 protein, without DNA. This sample's table has about 50,000 distinct CDR3 sequences. Antigens of these TCRs are unknown. Study outcomes and limitations: For CXCR3-positive naive cells, TRB CDR3s were more hydrophobic than those of CXCR3-negative naive cells.

The source material was naive CXCR3+ CD8+ T cells from blood. The subset denotes: CD45RO-CCR7+CD27+CD95- naive CD8+ T cells expressing CXCR3 (TNR3+). The source of these receptors is a human donor in good health. Some clones in this sample may be carry-over from other donors' samples.

The V gene is TRBV27, the J gene TRBJ1-1; TCRdb indicates TRBD1, and absent DNA this call remains unverified. The germline V gene encodes CDR1 MNHEY and CDR2 SMNVEV (reference sequence). CDR3 size: 12 residues. The CDR3 sequence: CASRDTSWVAFF.

The gene calls are TRBV12-3 or TRBV12-4 and TRBJ2-7; TCRdb returns TRBD2, unconfirmable since there is no DNA. This CDR3 contains 14 residues. CDR3 protein: CASTTAGGGNEQYF.

This sequence joins TRBV20-1 and TRBJ1-2; TCRdb returns TRBD1, unconfirmable since there is no DNA. The CDR3 length is 13 residues. CDR1 and CDR2 (germline): DFQATT, SNEGSKA (reference sequence). CDR3 sequence reads: CSATALGDYGYTF.

This chain connects TRBV10-1 to TRBJ1-1; no DNA is available, so the TRBD1 call from TCRdb remains unchecked. The CDR3 runs 13 residues. Germline V gene data show CDR1 as WNHNN and CDR2 as SYGVQD (reference sequence). CDR3 amino acids: CASKPGQGGEAFF.

The V gene is TRBV4-2, the J gene TRBJ1-1; TCRdb's D call, TRBD1, is unchecked because there is no DNA. CDR3 length equals 14 residues. Germline V CDR1 and CDR2: LGHNA, YNFKEQ. This CDR3 is CASSPDRGPRGAFF.

J is TRBJ2-3 and V is TRBV7-8. The CDR3 totals 14 residues. Germline V CDR1 and CDR2: SGHVS, FQNEAQ. The CDR3 spells CASSPLDGTDTQYF.

The chain uses TRBV7-9 and TRBJ2-6; TCRdb picks TRBD1, but there is no DNA to check that call. The CDR3 is 18 amino acids. Germline V gene data show CDR1 as SEHNR and CDR2 as FQNEAQ (reference sequence). The CDR3 here is CASSAGGRVSSGANVLTF.

The chain recombines TRBV7-2 with TRBJ2-5; the D call of TRBD1 rests on TCRdb alone, since no DNA is present to check it. This CDR3 comprises 16 residues. Germline V lookup: CDR1 SGHTA, CDR2 FQGNSA. Here the CDR3 reads CASSLRAGDTEETQYF.

V gene TRBV6-4 combines with J gene TRBJ2-2; the TRBD1 assignment by TCRdb is unverifiable without DNA. Germline V CDR1 and CDR2: MRHNA, SNTAGT. The CDR3 runs to 14 residues. The CDR3 here is CASSESTGSGELFF.

This rearrangement joins TRBV20-1 to TRBJ2-7; TCRdb picks TRBD2, but there is no DNA to check that call. Germline V gene data show CDR1 as DFQATT and CDR2 as SNEGSKA (reference sequence). CDR3 length equals 14 residues. The CDR3 region is CSARVPSGIYEQYF.